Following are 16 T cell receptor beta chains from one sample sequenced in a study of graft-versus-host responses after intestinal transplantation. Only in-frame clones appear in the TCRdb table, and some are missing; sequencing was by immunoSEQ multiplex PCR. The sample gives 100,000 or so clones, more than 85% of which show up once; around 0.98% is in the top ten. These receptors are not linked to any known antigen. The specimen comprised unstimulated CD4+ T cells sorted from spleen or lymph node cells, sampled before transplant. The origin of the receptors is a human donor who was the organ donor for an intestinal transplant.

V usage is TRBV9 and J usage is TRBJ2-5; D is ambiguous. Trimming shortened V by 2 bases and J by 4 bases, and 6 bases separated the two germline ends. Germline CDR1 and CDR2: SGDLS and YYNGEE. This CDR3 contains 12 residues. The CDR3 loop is CASSVRGETQYF. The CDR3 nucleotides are TGTGCCAGCAGCGTGCGCGGAGAGACCCAGTACTTC.

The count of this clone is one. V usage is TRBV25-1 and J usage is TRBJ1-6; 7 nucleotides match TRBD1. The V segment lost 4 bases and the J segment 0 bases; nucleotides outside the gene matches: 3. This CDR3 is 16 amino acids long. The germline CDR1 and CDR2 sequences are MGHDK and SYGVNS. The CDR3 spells CASSGGDSSYNSPLHF. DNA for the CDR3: TGTGCCAGCAGTGGGGGGGACAGCTCCTATAATTCACCCCTCCACTTT.

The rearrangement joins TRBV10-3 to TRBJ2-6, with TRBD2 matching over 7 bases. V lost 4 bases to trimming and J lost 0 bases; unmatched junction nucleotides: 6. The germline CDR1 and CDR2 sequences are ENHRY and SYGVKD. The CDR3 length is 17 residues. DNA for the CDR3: TGTGCCATCAGTGCGGCTAGCGGTACCTCTGGGGCCAACGTCCTGACTTTC. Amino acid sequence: CAISAASGTSGANVLTF.

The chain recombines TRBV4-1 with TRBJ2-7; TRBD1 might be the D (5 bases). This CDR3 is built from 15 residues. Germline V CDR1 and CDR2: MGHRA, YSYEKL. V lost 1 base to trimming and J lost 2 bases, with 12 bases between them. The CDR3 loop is CASSQGVDRPYEQYF. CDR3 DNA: TGCGCCAGCAGCCAAGGTGTAGACAGACCCTACGAGCAGTACTTC.

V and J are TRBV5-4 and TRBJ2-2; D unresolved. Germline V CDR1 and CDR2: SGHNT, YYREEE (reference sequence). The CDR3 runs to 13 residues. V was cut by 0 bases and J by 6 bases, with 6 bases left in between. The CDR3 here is CASSLVHAGELFF. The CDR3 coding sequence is TGTGCCAGCAGCTTGGTCCATGCCGGGGAGCTGTTTTTT.

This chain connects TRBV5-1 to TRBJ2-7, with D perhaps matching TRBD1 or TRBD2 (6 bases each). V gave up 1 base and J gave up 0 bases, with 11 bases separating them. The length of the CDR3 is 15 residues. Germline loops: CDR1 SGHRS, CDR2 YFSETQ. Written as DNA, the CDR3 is TGCGCCAGCAGCTTGAGAAGGGGGGTCTCCTACGAGCAGTACTTC. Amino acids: CASSLRRGVSYEQYF. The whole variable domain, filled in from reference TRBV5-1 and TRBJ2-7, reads KAGVTQTPRYLIKTRGQQVTLSCSPISGHRSVSWYQQTPGQGLQFLFEYFSETQRNKGNFPGRFSGRQFSNSRSEMNVSTLELGDSALYLCASSLRRGVSYEQYFGPGTRLTVT.

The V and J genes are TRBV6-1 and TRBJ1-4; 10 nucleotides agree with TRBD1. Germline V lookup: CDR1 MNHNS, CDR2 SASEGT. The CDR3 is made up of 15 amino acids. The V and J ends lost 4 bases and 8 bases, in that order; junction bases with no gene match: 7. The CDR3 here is CASSALGTGAEKLFF. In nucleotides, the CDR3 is TGTGCCAGCAGTGCCTTAGGGACAGGGGCCGAAAAACTGTTTTTT.

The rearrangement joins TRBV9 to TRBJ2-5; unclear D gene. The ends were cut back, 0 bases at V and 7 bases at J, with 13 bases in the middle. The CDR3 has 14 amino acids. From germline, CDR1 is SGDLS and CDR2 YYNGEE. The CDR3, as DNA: TGTGCCAGCAGCGTAGGGACCGGAGCAGGGACCCAGTACTTC. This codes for CASSVGTGAGTQYF. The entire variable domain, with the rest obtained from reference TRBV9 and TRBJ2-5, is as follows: DSGVTQTPKHLITATGQRVTLRCSPRSGDLSVYWYQQSLDQGLQFLIQYYNGEERAKGNILERFSAQQFPDLHSELNLSSLELGDSALYFCASSVGTGAGTQYFGPGTRLLVL.

This CDR3 reads CASSPRERDGYTF. CDR3 nucleotides: TGTGCCAGCTCACCACGGGAAAGGGATGGCTACACCTTC. The chain carries TRBV18 and TRBJ1-2; D remains ambiguous. V was cut by 1 base and J by 6 bases, with 9 bases left in between. CDR1 KGHSH and CDR2 LQKENI come from the germline V gene. The CDR3 length is 13 residues.

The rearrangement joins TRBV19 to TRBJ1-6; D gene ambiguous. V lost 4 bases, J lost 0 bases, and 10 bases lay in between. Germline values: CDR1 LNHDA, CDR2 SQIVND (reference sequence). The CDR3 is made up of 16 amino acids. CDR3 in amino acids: CASSTTRSSYNSPLHF. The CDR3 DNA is TGTGCCAGTAGTACTACCAGGAGCTCCTATAATTCACCCCTCCACTTT.

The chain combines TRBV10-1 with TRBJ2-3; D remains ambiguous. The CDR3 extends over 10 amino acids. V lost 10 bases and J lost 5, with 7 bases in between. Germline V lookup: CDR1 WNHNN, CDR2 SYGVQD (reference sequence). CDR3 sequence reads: CATSQDTQYF. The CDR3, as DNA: TGCGCCACCTCCCAAGATACGCAGTATTTT.

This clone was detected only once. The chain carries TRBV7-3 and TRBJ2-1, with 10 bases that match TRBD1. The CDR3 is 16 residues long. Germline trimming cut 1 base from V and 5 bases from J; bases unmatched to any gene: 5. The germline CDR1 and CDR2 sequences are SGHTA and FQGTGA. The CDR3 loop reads CASSLRDRGADNEQFF. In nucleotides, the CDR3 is TGTGCCAGCAGCTTAAGGGACAGGGGCGCCGACAATGAGCAGTTCTTC.

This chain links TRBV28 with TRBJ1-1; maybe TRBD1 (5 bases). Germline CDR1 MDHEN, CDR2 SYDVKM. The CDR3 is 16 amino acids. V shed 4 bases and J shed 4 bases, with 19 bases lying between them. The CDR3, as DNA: TGTGCCAGCAGTTCTACTCAGCAGGGATTTGGCACTGAAGCTTTCTTT. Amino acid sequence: CASSSTQQGFGTEAFF.

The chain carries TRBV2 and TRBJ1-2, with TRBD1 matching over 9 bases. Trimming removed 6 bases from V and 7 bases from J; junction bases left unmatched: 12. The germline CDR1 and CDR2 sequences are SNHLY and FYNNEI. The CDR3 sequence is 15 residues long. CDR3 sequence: CASRDRDRVFAGYTF. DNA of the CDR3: TGTGCCAGCAGAGACCGGGACAGGGTTTTTGCTGGCTACACCTTC.

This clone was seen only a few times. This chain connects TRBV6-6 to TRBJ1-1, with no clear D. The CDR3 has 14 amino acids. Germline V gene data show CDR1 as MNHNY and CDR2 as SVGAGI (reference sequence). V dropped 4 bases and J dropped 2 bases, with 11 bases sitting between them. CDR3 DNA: TGTGCCAGCAGTTCTCACACTAGTAACACTGAAGCTTTCTTT. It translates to CASSSHTSNTEAFF.

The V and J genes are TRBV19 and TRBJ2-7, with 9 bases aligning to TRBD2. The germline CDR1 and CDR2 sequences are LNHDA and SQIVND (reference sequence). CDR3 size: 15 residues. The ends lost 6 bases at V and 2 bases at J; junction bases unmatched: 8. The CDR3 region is CASSLGAGGPYEQYF. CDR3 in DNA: TGTGCCAGTAGCCTAGGGGCGGGGGGGCCCTACGAGCAGTACTTC.